Described below is a single T cell receptor beta chain sequence and its context. Only in-frame clones appear in the TCRdb table, and some are missing; sequencing was by immunoSEQ multiplex PCR. The sample includes 90,000 to 150,000 clones, around 75% of them seen just once. The data originate from a study of radiotherapy plus CTLA-4 blockade in lung cancer. This receptor was taken from a human donor with non-small cell lung cancer who had a partial response to radiotherapy plus ipilimumab. The source was peripheral blood, collected from a patient treated with radiotherapy plus ipilimumab.

The CDR3 here is CASSIPRRGGSKNIQYF. The CDR3 DNA is TGTGCCAGTAGTATCCCGCGGCGGGGCGGCTCCAAAAACATTCAGTACTTC. V gene TRBV19 combines with J gene TRBJ2-4, with D perhaps matching TRBD2 (6 bases). Germline CDR1 and CDR2: LNHDA and SQIVND (reference sequence). The CDR3 covers 17 residues. Trimming shortened V by 3 bases and J by 2 bases, and 17 bases separated the two germline ends.